This TCR beta chain is drawn from a study of shared clonotypes between healthy human individuals. In the naive CD8 group, cells lacked CD45RO and were positively selected for CCR7, so terminally differentiated effector memory CD45RA+ cells were left out. TCRdb's copy holds only in-frame clones and misses some; the assay was immunoSEQ multiplex PCR. The table records some 2.1 million clones, just under 95% of them present only once. The V gene end was trimmed by 2 bases and the J gene end by 5 bases; junction bases not matched to a gene: 8. Germline V lookup: CDR1 SGHAT, CDR2 FQNNGV. The CDR3 consists of 16 residues.

This clonotype was obtained from a man between 18 and 29 years old in good health. Some clones in this sample may be carry-over from other donors' samples. Source material: naive CD8+ T cells from PBMCs. The chain couples TRBV11-2 to TRBJ2-3; 9 bases are a match to TRBD2. The CDR3 DNA is TGTGCCAGCAGCTTATCCGGCGGGAGGGCCGGAGATACGCAGTATTTT. This sequence encodes CASSLSGGRAGDTQYF.